The 17 T cell receptor beta chains below were found in one sample sequenced in a study of T cell responses to AZD1222 COVID-19 vaccine. TCRdb's copy holds only in-frame clones and misses some; the assay was immunoSEQ multiplex PCR. The data hold fewer than 140,000 clones, with 80% to 95% observed a single time. The input for sequencing was peripheral blood, taken 28 days after the second AZD1222 dose. These receptors were taken from an adult who received the AZD1222 COVID-19 vaccine.

Here the CDR3 DNA reads TGTGCCACCGAGGCCGACGACCGCACAGATACGCAGTATTTT. Amino acid sequence: CATEADDRTDTQYF. V is TRBV24-1 and J is TRBJ2-3; D ambiguous. Trimming removed 9 bases from V and 1 base from J, with 13 bases in between. Per germline, CDR1 KGHDR and CDR2 SFDVKD. The CDR3 has 14 residues.

The CDR3 loop reads CASSPRDREYEQYF. CDR3 DNA: TGCGCCAGCAGCCCCCGGGACAGGGAATACGAGCAGTACTTC. The rearrangement joins TRBV5-1 to TRBJ2-7; 9 bases are a match to TRBD1. The germline V gene encodes CDR1 SGHRS and CDR2 YFSETQ. J was trimmed by 4 bases and V by 4 bases; bases with no gene match: 6. The CDR3 runs to 14 residues. The complete variable domain, with remaining parts taken from reference TRBV5-1 and TRBJ2-7, reads KAGVTQTPRYLIKTRGQQVTLSCSPISGHRSVSWYQQTPGQGLQFLFEYFSETQRNKGNFPGRFSGRQFSNSRSEMNVSTLELGDSALYLCASSPRDREYEQYFGPGTRLTVT.

The chain couples TRBV7-2 to TRBJ2-5; the D gene is possibly TRBD2 (5 bases). Germline V lookup: CDR1 SGHTA, CDR2 FQGNSA. Trimming left V 4 bases short and J 5 bases short, with 14 bases between. The CDR3 loop spans 14 amino acids. The CDR3 nucleotides read TGTGCCAGCAGCTATACGGGGAGAGGGGAGACCCAGTACTTC. This codes for CASSYTGRGETQYF.

This clone has a single count. This rearrangement joins TRBV29-1 to TRBJ2-5; 7 bases line up with TRBD1. The trim removed 7 bases at V and 2 bases at J, leaving 10 bases unmatched. CDR1 is SQVTM, CDR2 ANQGSEA, per germline. This CDR3 is built from 14 residues. CDR3 coding DNA: TGCAGCGGGGCCAGGGGACAGCTTCAAGAGACCCAGTACTTC. Translated: CSGARGQLQETQYF.

This chain links TRBV2 with TRBJ2-3, with D possibly TRBD2 on 5 matching bases. The CDR3 extends over 13 amino acids. The germline V and J ends were trimmed by 7 bases and 2 bases, with 10 bases remaining between them. Germline assignment: CDR1 SNHLY and CDR2 FYNNEI. The CDR3 reads CASKTGNTDTQYF. For the CDR3, the DNA is TGTGCCAGCAAAACCGGGAACACAGATACGCAGTATTTT.

The chain links TRBV19 to TRBJ1-5, with a possible D match to TRBD1 (5 bases). The CDR3 totals 16 residues. Germline CDR1 is LNHDA and CDR2 is SQIVND (reference sequence). Deletions cut 7 bases from V and 5 bases from J, with 21 bases between. CDR3 sequence (DNA): TGTGCCAGTACCCCACAGCCGAGACAGTTATATCAGCCCCAGCATTTT. This translates into CASTPQPRQLYQPQHF.

This chain connects TRBV3-1 (or the pseudogene TRBV3-2) to TRBJ1-3; D remains unclear. Germline CDR1 is LGHDT and CDR2 is YNNKEL (reference sequence). Trimming cost V 3 bases and J 4 bases, with 7 bases left between them. The length of the CDR3 is 13 residues. The CDR3 loop reads CASSQITGNTIYF. CDR3 sequence (DNA): TGTGCCAGCAGCCAGATAACCGGAAACACCATATATTTT.

The chain employs TRBV6-4 and TRBJ2-3; 8 nucleotides align to TRBD2. Germline assignment: CDR1 MRHNA and CDR2 SNTAGT. V shed 2 bases and J 2 bases; nucleotides not matched to a gene: 6. The CDR3 is 16 residues long. CDR3 sequence (DNA): TGTGCCAGCAGTGACAGTGCGGGGGGACCCACAGATACGCAGTATTTT. Translation gives CASSDSAGGPTDTQYF.

The CDR3 coding sequence is TGTGCCAGCAGCCAAGGGGGGAGCAAAAACATTCAGTACTTC. Translating gives CASSQGGSKNIQYF. This chain joins TRBV3-1 (or the pseudogene TRBV3-2) and TRBJ2-4; D tentatively reads TRBD1 or TRBD2 (5 bases each). V lost 1 base and J lost 3, with 7 bases in between. This CDR3 contains 14 residues. Germline CDR1 LGHDT, CDR2 YNNKEL (reference sequence).

Only a few counts were recorded for this clone. The V call is TRBV27, the J call TRBJ1-4, with D tentatively TRBD1 (6 bases). The V and J ends lost 4 bases and 6 bases respectively, with 12 bases between them. The CDR3 spans 14 residues. Germline V gene lookup returns CDR1 MNHEY and CDR2 SMNVEV (reference sequence). CDR3 sequence (DNA): TGTGCCAGCAGTTCATCAGGGGAACATGAAAAACTGTTTTTT. Amino acids: CASSSSGEHEKLFF.

V gene TRBV9 combines with J gene TRBJ2-3; D is perhaps TRBD1 (6 bases). Germline V gene lookup returns CDR1 SGDLS and CDR2 YYNGEE. V lost 4 bases and J lost 0, with 12 bases in between. CDR3 size: 15 residues. Written as DNA, the CDR3 is TGTGCCAGCAGCCAGGGGTTGGCTAGCACAGATACGCAGTATTTT. Protein: CASSQGLASTDTQYF.

The rearrangement links TRBV5-1 to TRBJ1-2; a possible D gene is TRBD1 (5 bases). Germline V gene lookup returns CDR1 SGHRS and CDR2 YFSETQ. V was pared by 0 bases and J by 0 bases, with 9 bases between. The CDR3 has 15 residues. Here the CDR3 DNA reads TGCGCCAGCAGCTTGGGTCCAGGGCCTAACTATGGCTACACCTTC. This translates into CASSLGPGPNYGYTF. The variable domain in full, with the rest retrieved from reference TRBV5-1 and TRBJ1-2, is KAGVTQTPRYLIKTRGQQVTLSCSPISGHRSVSWYQQTPGQGLQFLFEYFSETQRNKGNFPGRFSGRQFSNSRSEMNVSTLELGDSALYLCASSLGPGPNYGYTFGSGTRLTVV.

The chain recombines TRBV6-2 or TRBV6-3 with TRBJ2-2; TRBD1 matches at 9 bases. Germline V lookup: CDR1 MNHEY, CDR2 SVGEGT. The CDR3 runs to 15 residues. The junction had 7 bases not matched to a gene; V was cut back by 5 bases and J by 6 bases. CDR3 sequence reads: CASSPLRTGAGELFF. The DNA of the CDR3 is TGTGCCAGCAGTCCCCTTCGGACAGGGGCCGGGGAGCTGTTTTTT.

The chain has TRBV2 and TRBJ1-6, with 8 bases identical to TRBD1. Germline lookup yields CDR1 SNHLY and CDR2 FYNNEI. The CDR3 consists of 15 residues. After removal of 4 bases from V and 5 bases from J, the junction contained 4 bases not matched to a gene. This CDR3 is CASSGRQGNNSPLHF. CDR3 nucleotides: TGTGCCAGCAGTGGCAGACAGGGGAATAATTCACCCCTCCACTTT.

The chain couples TRBV5-6 to TRBJ2-1, with D possibly TRBD2 on 6 matching bases. This CDR3 region has 9 residues. V lost 10 bases to trimming and J lost 15 bases, with 14 bases between them. Germline CDR1 SGHDT, CDR2 YYEEEE. The CDR3 protein is CAGRDFTFF. The CDR3 DNA follows: TGTGCCGGCCGGGACTTCACGTTCTTC.

The chain links TRBV19 to TRBJ2-7; 8 bases agree with TRBD2. The CDR3 runs 21 residues. V lost 3 bases, J lost 4 bases, and 26 bases stayed unmatched. The germline CDR1 and CDR2 sequences are LNHDA and SQIVND (reference sequence). The chain's CDR3 is CASSIKSDTEPERGYTYEQYF. DNA of the CDR3: TGTGCCAGTAGTATCAAAAGTGACACGGAGCCGGAGCGGGGGTATACGTACGAGCAGTACTTC.

The CDR3 sequence: CASSVSYEQYF. The CDR3 DNA reads as TGTGCCAGCAGCGTCTCCTACGAGCAGTACTTC. The chain uses TRBV7-2 and TRBJ2-7, with no clear D. The CDR3 has 11 residues. The V end was cut by 5 bases, the J end by 0 bases, with 2 bases between. Germline V gene sequence: CDR1 SGHTA, CDR2 FQGNSA. Full variable domain (rest looked up from reference TRBV7-2 and TRBJ2-7): GAGVSQSPSNKVTEKGKDVELRCDPISGHTALYWYRQSLGQGLEFLIYFQGNSAPDKSGLPSDRFSAERTGGSVSTLTIQRTQQEDSAVYLCASSVSYEQYFGPGTRLTVT.